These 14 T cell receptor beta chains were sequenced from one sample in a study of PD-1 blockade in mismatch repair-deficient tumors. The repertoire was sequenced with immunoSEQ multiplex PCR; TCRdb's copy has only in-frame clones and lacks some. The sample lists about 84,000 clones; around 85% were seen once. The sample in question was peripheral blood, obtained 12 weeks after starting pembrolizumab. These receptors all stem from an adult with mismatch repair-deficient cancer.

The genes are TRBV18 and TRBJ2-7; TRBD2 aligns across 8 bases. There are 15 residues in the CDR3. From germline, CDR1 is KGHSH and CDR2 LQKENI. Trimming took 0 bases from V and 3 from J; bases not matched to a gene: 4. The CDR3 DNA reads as TGTGCCAGCTCACCACCTGTTAGCGGGAACTACGAGCAGTACTTC. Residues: CASSPPVSGNYEQYF.

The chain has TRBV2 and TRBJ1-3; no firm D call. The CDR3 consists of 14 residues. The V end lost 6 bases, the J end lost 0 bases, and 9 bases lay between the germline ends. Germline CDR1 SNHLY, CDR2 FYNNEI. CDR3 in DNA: TGTGCCAGCAGAAACATCCTCTCTGGAAACACCATATATTTT. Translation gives CASRNILSGNTIYF.

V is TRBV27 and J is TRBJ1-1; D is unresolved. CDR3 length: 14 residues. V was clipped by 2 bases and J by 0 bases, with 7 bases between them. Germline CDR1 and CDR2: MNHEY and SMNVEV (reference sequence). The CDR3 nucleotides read TGTGCCAGCAGTTTAGCAGGCGTGAACACTGAAGCTTTCTTT. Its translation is CASSLAGVNTEAFF.

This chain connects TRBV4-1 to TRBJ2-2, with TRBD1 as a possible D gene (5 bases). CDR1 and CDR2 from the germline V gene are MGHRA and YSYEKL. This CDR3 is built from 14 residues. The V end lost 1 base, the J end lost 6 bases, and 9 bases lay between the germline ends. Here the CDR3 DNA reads TGCGCCAGCAGCCAAGTTAAGGGGTCCGGGGAGCTGTTTTTT. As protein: CASSQVKGSGELFF.

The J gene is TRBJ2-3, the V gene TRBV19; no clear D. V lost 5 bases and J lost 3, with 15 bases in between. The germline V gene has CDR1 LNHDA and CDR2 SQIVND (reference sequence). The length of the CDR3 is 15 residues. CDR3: CASSGSTLRTDTQYF. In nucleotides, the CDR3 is TGTGCCAGTAGTGGTTCTACTCTTAGGACAGATACGCAGTATTTT.

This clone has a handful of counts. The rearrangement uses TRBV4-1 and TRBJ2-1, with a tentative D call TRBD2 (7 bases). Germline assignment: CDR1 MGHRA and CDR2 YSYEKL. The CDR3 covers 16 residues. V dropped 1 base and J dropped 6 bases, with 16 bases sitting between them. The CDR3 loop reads CASSQVGGLRSNEQFF. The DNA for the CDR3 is TGCGCCAGCAGCCAAGTGGGGGGGCTGAGAAGCAATGAGCAGTTCTTC.

The CDR3 sequence is CASSYSGSGRGQFF. In DNA, the CDR3 is TGTGCCAGCAGTTACTCGGGGTCCGGACGGGGGCAGTTCTTC. The chain uses TRBV6-5 and TRBJ2-1, with TRBD2 as a possible D gene (5 bases). The CDR3 contains 14 residues. Trimming removed 0 bases at V and 12 bases at J, with 15 bases between. Germline V gene sequence: CDR1 MNHEY, CDR2 SVGAGI.

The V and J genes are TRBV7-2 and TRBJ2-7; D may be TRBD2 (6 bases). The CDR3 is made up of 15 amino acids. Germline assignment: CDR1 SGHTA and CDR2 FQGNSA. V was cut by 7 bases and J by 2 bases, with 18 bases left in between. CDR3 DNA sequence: TGTGCCAGCACCCTGGGGACTGGACTCCCCTACGAGCAGTACTTC. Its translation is CASTLGTGLPYEQYF.

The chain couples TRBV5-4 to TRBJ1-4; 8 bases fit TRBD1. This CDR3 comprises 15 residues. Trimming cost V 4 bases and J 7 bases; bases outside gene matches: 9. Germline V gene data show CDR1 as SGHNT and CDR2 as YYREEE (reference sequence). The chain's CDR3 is CASSPGQAMGEKLFF. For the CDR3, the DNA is TGTGCCAGCAGCCCGGGACAGGCGATGGGTGAAAAACTGTTTTTT.

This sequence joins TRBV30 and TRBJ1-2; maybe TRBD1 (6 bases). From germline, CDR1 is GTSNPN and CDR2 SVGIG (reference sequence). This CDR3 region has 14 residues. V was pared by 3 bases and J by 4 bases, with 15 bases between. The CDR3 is CAWRSPGESYGYTF. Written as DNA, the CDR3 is TGTGCCTGGAGATCCCCAGGGGAAAGCTATGGCTACACCTTC.

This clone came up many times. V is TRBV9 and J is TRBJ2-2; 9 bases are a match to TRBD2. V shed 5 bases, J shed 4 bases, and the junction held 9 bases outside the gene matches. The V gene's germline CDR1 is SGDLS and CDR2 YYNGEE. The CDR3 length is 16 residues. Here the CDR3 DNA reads TGTGCCAGCAGTCTTCATAGCGGGAGCGTCACCGGGGAGCTGTTTTTT. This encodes CASSLHSGSVTGELFF.

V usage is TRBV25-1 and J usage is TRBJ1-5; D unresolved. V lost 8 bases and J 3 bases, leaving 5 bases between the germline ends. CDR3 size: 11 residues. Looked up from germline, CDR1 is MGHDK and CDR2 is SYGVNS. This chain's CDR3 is CASGNNQPQHF. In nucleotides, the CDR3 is TGTGCCAGCGGAAACAATCAGCCCCAGCATTTT.

For the CDR3, the DNA is TGTGCCAGCAGCTTGGAAGGGGGCCATCAGCCCCAGCATTTT. Translated: CASSLEGGHQPQHF. The J gene is TRBJ1-5, the V gene TRBV5-6, with 7 bases fitting TRBD1. J gave up 5 bases and V 0 bases, and 2 bases lay outside the gene matches. CDR1 and CDR2 from the germline V gene are SGHDT and YYEEEE. The CDR3 has 14 residues.

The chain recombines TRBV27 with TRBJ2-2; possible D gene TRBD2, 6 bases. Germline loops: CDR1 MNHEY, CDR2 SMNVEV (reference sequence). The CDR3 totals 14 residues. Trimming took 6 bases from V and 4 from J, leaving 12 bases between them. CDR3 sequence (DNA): TGTGCCAGCAGCCGGAGGGCCGCCACCGGGGAGCTGTTTTTT. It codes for CASSRRAATGELFF.